These 18 T cell receptor beta chains share one sample of origin, sequenced in a study of blood T cell repertoires in COVID-19. Only in-frame clones appear in the TCRdb table, and some are missing; sequencing was by immunoSEQ multiplex PCR. The sample yields hundreds of thousands of clones, roughly 90% seen once. The sample consisted of peripheral blood. Every receptor here comes from a man between 60 and 75 years old who had recovered from COVID-19.

This chain links TRBV5-1 with TRBJ2-5; the D gene is possibly TRBD2 (6 bases). V was cut by 2 bases and J by 5 bases, with 10 bases left in between. The CDR3 loop spans 13 amino acids. The germline CDR1 and CDR2 sequences are SGHRS and YFSETQ. CDR3 in amino acids: CASSFGGMETQYF. Written as DNA, the CDR3 is TGCGCCAGCAGCTTTGGAGGGATGGAGACCCAGTACTTC.

The rearrangement joins TRBV6-5 to TRBJ1-2; 8 bases fit TRBD1. The CDR3 contains 15 residues. Germline V CDR1 and CDR2: MNHEY, SVGAGI. V gave up 6 bases and J gave up 4 bases; unmatched junction bases: 10. Here the CDR3 reads CASRGTGQGVYGYTF. The CDR3 nucleotides read TGTGCCAGCAGGGGGACCGGACAGGGCGTCTATGGCTACACCTTC.

This clone appeared once. The conserved closing phenylalanine or tryptophan is absent in this CDR3, likely reflecting a read error. No DNA is shown, since the ends of the CDR3 on it are uncertain; the CDR3 is the one TCRdb lists. V gene TRBV12-2 combines with J gene TRBJ1-1; the D call TRBD1 from the table was never checked on the DNA. TRBV12-2 is recorded as a pseudogene. The CDR3 numbers 12 amino acids, ends counted. The CDR3 loop is CASRLGRSGRTE.

The chain couples TRBV11-3 to TRBJ2-7; D is perhaps TRBD2 (6 bases). Germline CDR1 is SGHNT and CDR2 is YENEEA. CDR3 size: 16 residues. V was clipped by 5 bases and J by 0 bases, with 17 bases between them. In DNA form, the CDR3 reads TGTGCCAGCAGCCCAGGAGGATGGGAGGTCTCCTACGAGCAGTACTTC. Protein product: CASSPGGWEVSYEQYF.

The sample holds a few counts of this clone. The rearrangement links TRBV30 to TRBJ1-2; D not resolved. Germline CDR1 reads GTSNPN; CDR2 reads SVGIG (reference sequence). Trimming took off 2 bases at V and 3 bases at J, with 10 bases between the two ends. The CDR3 runs to 13 residues. The DNA for the CDR3 is TGTGCCTGGAGTCCTACAGCTTACTATGGCTACACCTTC. Translated, it gives CAWSPTAYYGYTF.

This chain links TRBV7-2 with TRBJ2-1; 8 bases are shared with TRBD2. The CDR3 loop spans 16 amino acids. The junction had 9 bases not matched to a gene; V was cut back by 2 bases and J by 6 bases. Germline CDR1 SGHTA, CDR2 FQGNSA. The CDR3 region has the DNA TGTGCCAGCAGCTTATCAGTGACTAGCGTGCCCAATGAGCAGTTCTTC. Translated, it gives CASSLSVTSVPNEQFF.

The V and J genes are TRBV9 and TRBJ1-1, with 8 nucleotides matching TRBD1. Germline V lookup: CDR1 SGDLS, CDR2 YYNGEE. The CDR3 is 14 residues long. V lost 4 bases and J lost 4; bases outside the gene matches: 6. The CDR3 DNA follows: TGTGCCAGCAGCAAAGGACAGGGAGGCACTGAAGCTTTCTTT. Translated: CASSKGQGGTEAFF.

This chain links TRBV28 with TRBJ2-7, with TRBD2 matching over 7 bases. J gave up 6 bases and V 6 bases, and 11 bases lay outside the gene matches. CDR1 is MDHEN and CDR2 is SYDVKM in the germline V gene. There are 14 residues in the CDR3. As DNA, the CDR3 is TGTGCCAGCAGACTTAGCGGGCGAAACTCCGAGCAGTACTTC. Its protein is CASRLSGRNSEQYF.

Concerning this clone itself: At the DNA level, this CDR3 is encoded by other sequences in the same sample as well. J is TRBJ1-5 and V is TRBV2, with 9 nucleotides matching TRBD1. J lost 7 bases, V lost 4 bases, and 5 bases had no gene match. Germline CDR1 and CDR2: SNHLY and FYNNEI. The CDR3 is 14 residues long. For the CDR3, the DNA is TGTGCCAGCAGTGGAACAGGGGGCAGCCAGCCCCAGCATTTT. Protein sequence: CASSGTGGSQPQHF.

The J gene is TRBJ2-7, the V gene TRBV4-2; D gene uncertain. Trimming left V 3 bases short and J 1 base short, with 16 bases between. The germline V gene has CDR1 LGHNA and CDR2 YNFKEQ. The length of the CDR3 is 16 residues. CDR3 DNA: TGTGCCAGCAGCCATATTAAATCAGCCGGGTCCTACGAGCAGTACTTC. Residues: CASSHIKSAGSYEQYF.

The chain combines TRBV30 with TRBJ2-1; weak D call: TRBD2 (6 bases). The CDR3 contains 16 residues. Germline V gene sequence: CDR1 GTSNPN, CDR2 SVGIG (reference sequence). Trimming took 2 bases from V and 7 from J, leaving 21 bases between them. The CDR3 DNA follows: TGTGCCTGGAGTCCACACGAGTGGCGGGGAAGGAATGAGCAGTTCTTC. It encodes CAWSPHEWRGRNEQFF. Full variable domain (rest looked up from reference TRBV30 and TRBJ2-1): SQTIHQWPATLVQPVGSPLSLECTVEGTSNPNLYWYRQAAGRGLQLLFYSVGIGQISSEVPQNLSASRPQDRQFILSSKKLLLSDSGFYLCAWSPHEWRGRNEQFFGPGTRLTVL.

This chain links TRBV6-2 or TRBV6-3 with TRBJ2-5; TRBD2 agrees at 8 bases. The CDR3 is 14 amino acids. Trimming at V came to 6 bases and at J to 5 bases, leaving 8 bases not matched to a gene. Looked up from germline, CDR1 is MNHEY and CDR2 is SVGEGT. The CDR3 spells CASSLAGPGETQYF. The CDR3 DNA sequence: TGTGCCAGCAGCCTAGCGGGCCCCGGGGAGACCCAGTACTTC.

This chain links TRBV6-5 with TRBJ1-2; tentatively, D is TRBD1 (5 bases). The CDR3 has 14 residues. Germline CDR1 is MNHEY and CDR2 is SVGAGI. Trimming left V 5 bases short and J 3 bases short, with 13 bases between. In nucleotides, the CDR3 is TGTGCCAGCAGTCCAGGGTCCGCTTACTATGGCTACACCTTC. Encoded protein: CASSPGSAYYGYTF.

The chain employs TRBV5-5 and TRBJ1-5, with 7 bases that match TRBD1. Per germline, CDR1 SGHKS and CDR2 YYEKEE (reference sequence). Trimming removed 2 bases from V and 5 bases from J; junction bases left unmatched: 7. This CDR3 has 15 residues. The CDR3 sequence: CASSFQDRTHQPQHF. CDR3 DNA sequence: TGTGCCAGCAGCTTTCAGGACAGGACCCATCAGCCCCAGCATTTT.

The rearrangement joins TRBV6-2 or TRBV6-3 to TRBJ2-1; TRBD2 matches 8 bases. Germline assignment: CDR1 MNHEY and CDR2 SVGEGT. V gave up 2 bases and J gave up 5 bases; unmatched junction bases: 14. This CDR3 is built from 18 residues. The CDR3 DNA reads as TGTGCCAGCAGTTACCCGGGAGTCCAGCGGGGGAATCACAATGAGCAGTTCTTC. It yields the protein CASSYPGVQRGNHNEQFF.

The chain has TRBV10-3 and TRBJ2-7, with no clear D. Per germline, CDR1 ENHRY and CDR2 SYGVKD. Deletions cut 3 bases from V and 7 bases from J, with 16 bases between. The CDR3 loop spans 14 amino acids. CDR3 bases: TGTGCCATCAGTGAAACCCCTCCAAGGAGAGAGCAGTACTTC. Its translation is CAISETPPRREQYF.

The V and J genes are TRBV18 and TRBJ1-2; the D gene is possibly TRBD1 (5 bases). The CDR3 totals 13 residues. Trimming took off 6 bases at V and 8 bases at J, with 16 bases between the two ends. CDR1 KGHSH and CDR2 LQKENI come from the germline V gene. This chain's CDR3 is CASSPNRSGGYTF. For the CDR3, the DNA is TGTGCCAGCTCCCCAAACAGGTCCGGAGGCTACACCTTC.

In this sample, this clone is medium-sized (0.01 to 0.1%). The chain recombines TRBV4-2 with TRBJ2-2; D perhaps matches TRBD2 (8 bases). Trimming took 4 bases from V and 7 from J, leaving 19 bases between them. Germline CDR1 LGHNA, CDR2 YNFKEQ. There are 16 residues in the CDR3. For the CDR3, the DNA is TGTGCCAGCAGCCTAGGACTAGCAGGGGGGAGCGGGGAGCTGTTTTTT. The encoded protein is CASSLGLAGGSGELFF.